Here is one TCR beta chain with its context. The germline V gene encodes CDR1 SGHRS and CDR2 YFSETQ. V shed 2 bases and J 5 bases; nucleotides not matched to a gene: 11. The CDR3 covers 18 residues. The data derive from a study of blood T cell repertoires in COVID-19. TCRdb's copy holds only in-frame clones and misses some; the assay was immunoSEQ multiplex PCR. Of 200,000 to 250,000 clones listed, about 88% are singletons. This TCR derives from a middle-aged woman with acute or convalescent COVID-19. The chain joins TRBV5-1 to TRBJ2-6; the match to TRBD1 covers 9 bases. The source material was peripheral blood. The CDR3: CASSLTPGQGRWANVLTF. CDR3 coding DNA: TGCGCCAGCAGCTTAACACCGGGACAGGGCCGCTGGGCCAACGTCCTGACTTTC.